A single sample gave rise to the 19 T cell receptor beta chains below, sequenced in a study of memory CD4+ T cells and cytomegalovirus serostatus (dated by TCRdb to between 2019 and 2020). Single viable CD3+CD4+CD8-CD45RO+ cells were sorted as memory CD4+ T cells on a FACSAria II. Libraries were built with the immunoSEQ multiplex PCR assay. TCRdb holds this immuneACCESS table with in-frame rearrangements only. Some clones are missing; in checked studies, unresolved V genes explain under half, and the rest has no known cause. The sample records around 30,000 clones, about three quarters of which are singletons. The ten largest make up roughly 0.63% of the sample. Sequencing was carried out using memory CD4+ T cells from blood. The receptors derive from an adult in good health and CMV-seronegative. Some clones in this sample may be carry-over from other donors' samples.

The chain couples TRBV30 to TRBJ1-1, with D possibly matching TRBD1 (5 bases). Germline CDR1 and CDR2: GTSNPN and SVGIG (reference sequence). V was cut by 0 bases and J by 5 bases, with 7 bases left in between. The CDR3 contains 12 residues. CDR3: CAWSVWGTEAFF. The CDR3 DNA follows: TGTGCCTGGAGTGTATGGGGGACTGAAGCTTTCTTT.

This clone was counted a few times. The rearrangement joins TRBV29-1 to TRBJ1-2; D call uncertain. CDR3 length equals 12 residues. Germline values: CDR1 SQVTM, CDR2 ANQGSEA. V gave up 4 bases and J gave up 4 bases, with 10 bases separating them. CDR3 nucleotide sequence: TGCAGCGTTGTCAGTTTGGGCTATGGCTACACCTTC. Translating gives CSVVSLGYGYTF.

This clone was observed a few times. V gene TRBV5-6 combines with J gene TRBJ2-3; tentatively, D is TRBD1 or TRBD2 (5 bases each). Germline V gene data show CDR1 as SGHDT and CDR2 as YYEEEE. The CDR3 spans 12 residues. Trimming stripped 5 bases from V and 3 bases from J, with 7 bases between. The CDR3 sequence: CASRGRTDTQYF. In nucleotides, the CDR3 is TGTGCCAGCAGGGGACGGACAGATACGCAGTATTTT. The variable domain in full, completed from reference TRBV5-6 and TRBJ2-3, reads DAGVTQSPTHLIKTRGQQVTLRCSPKSGHDTVSWYQQALGQGPQFIFQYYEEEERQRGNFPDRFSGHQFPNYSSELNVNALLLGDSALYLCASRGRTDTQYFGPGTRLTVL.

This chain joins TRBV18 and TRBJ1-2, with D unclear. CDR1 is KGHSH and CDR2 is LQKENI in the germline V gene. Trimming stripped 6 bases from V and 7 bases from J, with 12 bases between. This CDR3 has 12 amino acids. The CDR3 nucleotides are TGTGCCAGCTCGCCCGCAGGAATTGGCTACACCTTC. It yields the protein CASSPAGIGYTF.

The V and J genes are TRBV11-2 and TRBJ1-4; possibly TRBD1 for D (5 bases). The CDR3 spans 15 residues. Germline lookup yields CDR1 SGHAT and CDR2 FQNNGV. The V end lost 0 bases, the J end lost 3 bases, and 8 bases lay between the germline ends. CDR3 coding DNA: TGTGCCAGCAGCTTAGATGGGGGGGCTAATGAAAAACTGTTTTTT. It codes for CASSLDGGANEKLFF.

This clone was seen more than once but under ten times. This CDR3 is also generated by other DNA sequences in the sample. The rearrangement joins TRBV6-4 to TRBJ1-1; unclear D gene. This CDR3 region has 14 residues. The germline gives CDR1 MRHNA, CDR2 SNTAGT. V lost 4 bases and J 1 base, leaving 10 bases between the germline ends. The CDR3 region is CASSASPGNTEAFF. The CDR3 region has the DNA TGTGCCAGCAGTGCTTCCCCAGGGAACACTGAAGCTTTCTTT.

The rearrangement links TRBV5-1 to TRBJ1-2; the D gene is possibly TRBD1 (5 bases). The V end was cut by 4 bases, the J end by 5 bases, with 12 bases between. Germline lookup yields CDR1 SGHRS and CDR2 YFSETQ. This CDR3 is built from 13 residues. The CDR3 protein is CASSPEGRYGYTF. CDR3 coding DNA: TGCGCCAGCAGCCCCGAGGGGCGGTATGGCTACACCTTC.

This clone was detected once. The V gene is TRBV29-1, the J gene TRBJ1-4; 10 bases line up with TRBD1. Germline CDR1 is SQVTM and CDR2 is ANQGSEA. The CDR3 contains 14 residues. Trimming took 5 bases from V and 5 from J; bases not matched to a gene: 5. For the CDR3, the DNA is TGCAGCGTTTCGTGGGGACAGGGGAATGAAAAACTGTTTTTT. Translation gives CSVSWGQGNEKLFF.

CDR3 coding DNA: TGTGCCAGCAACCGACAGGGGGGGAACACTGAAGCTTTCTTT. This encodes CASNRQGGNTEAFF. This chain uses TRBV2 with TRBJ1-1; 9 nucleotides align to TRBD1. Unmatched junction bases numbered 4, after V lost 7 bases and J lost 1 base. The CDR3 contains 14 residues. The germline CDR1 and CDR2 sequences are SNHLY and FYNNEI.

The rearrangement joins TRBV5-1 to TRBJ1-2; D ambiguous. CDR1 SGHRS and CDR2 YFSETQ come from the germline V gene. The length of the CDR3 is 13 residues. V was clipped by 0 bases and J by 8 bases, with 11 bases between them. Here the CDR3 reads CASSLDSYRGYTF. CDR3 DNA sequence: TGCGCCAGCAGCTTGGATTCATATCGGGGCTACACCTTC. The full variable domain, rest sourced from reference TRBV5-1 and TRBJ1-2, is KAGVTQTPRYLIKTRGQQVTLSCSPISGHRSVSWYQQTPGQGLQFLFEYFSETQRNKGNFPGRFSGRQFSNSRSEMNVSTLELGDSALYLCASSLDSYRGYTFGSGTRLTVV.

The chain combines TRBV2 with TRBJ1-5, with D uncertain. V dropped 3 bases and J dropped 6 bases, with 21 bases sitting between them. Germline V lookup: CDR1 SNHLY, CDR2 FYNNEI. The CDR3 totals 17 residues. The CDR3 sequence: CASSEVGSNFIGQPQHF. For the CDR3, the DNA is TGTGCCAGCAGTGAGGTTGGCAGTAACTTCATAGGTCAGCCCCAGCATTTT. Full variable domain (missing parts from reference TRBV2 and TRBJ1-5): EPEVTQTPSHQVTQMGQEVILRCVPISNHLYFYWYRQILGQKVEFLVSFYNNEISEKSEIFDDQFSVERPDGSNFTLKIRSTKLEDSAMYFCASSEVGSNFIGQPQHFGDGTRLSIL.

The V and J genes are TRBV11-3 and TRBJ2-5; D is unclear. The CDR3 is 17 amino acids. The V gene lost 4 bases and the J gene lost 1 base, with 19 bases spanning the gap. Germline V lookup: CDR1 SGHNT, CDR2 YENEEA. CDR3 in amino acids: CASSSSLVANSQETQYF. DNA of the CDR3: TGTGCCAGCAGCTCCTCCCTAGTCGCCAATTCCCAAGAGACCCAGTACTTC.

This chain connects TRBV11-2 to TRBJ1-2; 7 bases fit TRBD1. The V gene end was trimmed by 5 bases and the J gene end by 5 bases; junction bases not matched to a gene: 5. Germline CDR1 is SGHAT and CDR2 is FQNNGV. The CDR3 covers 13 residues. Here the CDR3 reads CASSATGPYGYTF. Written as DNA, the CDR3 is TGTGCCAGCAGCGCGACAGGGCCGTATGGCTACACCTTC. Using reference TRBV11-2 and TRBJ1-2 for the parts outside the CDR3, the full variable domain is EAGVAQSPRYKIIEKRQSVAFWCNPISGHATLYWYQQILGQGPKLLIQFQNNGVVDDSQLPKDRFSAERLKGVDSTLKIQPAKLEDSAVYLCASSATGPYGYTFGSGTRLTVV.

The chain carries TRBV2 and TRBJ1-5; D gene unclear. The germline gives CDR1 SNHLY, CDR2 FYNNEI. Trimming took off 7 bases at V and 8 bases at J, with 15 bases between the two ends. The CDR3 covers 13 residues. CDR3 loop: CASTLENLKPQHF. CDR3 bases: TGTGCCAGCACCCTCGAGAACCTTAAGCCCCAGCATTTT.

Here the CDR3 reads CASSSRTGVLSREQFF. The CDR3 DNA follows: TGTGCCAGCAGCTCCCGGACAGGGGTACTTTCAAGAGAGCAGTTCTTC. The chain uses TRBV7-8 and TRBJ2-1, with 9 bases that match TRBD1. The CDR3 totals 16 residues. Per the germline V gene, CDR1 is SGHVS and CDR2 is FQNEAQ. Trimming cost V 4 bases and J 10 bases; bases outside gene matches: 14.

This chain joins TRBV2 and TRBJ2-7; 7 bases line up with TRBD1. The CDR3 has 16 amino acids. Trimming at V came to 8 bases and at J to 0 bases, leaving 13 bases not matched to a gene. Germline CDR1 is SNHLY and CDR2 is FYNNEI. The CDR3 DNA follows: TGTGCCAGCCACCCCATGAGGCCAGGGGGCTCCTACGAGCAGTACTTC. Its protein is CASHPMRPGGSYEQYF.

V and J are TRBV27 and TRBJ2-7; either TRBD1 or TRBD2 may fit D (5 bases each). The CDR3 extends over 15 amino acids. CDR1 is MNHEY, CDR2 SMNVEV, per germline (reference sequence). V lost 4 bases to trimming and J lost 2 bases, with 15 bases between them. The CDR3: CASSSRDGRTYEQYF. As DNA, the CDR3 is TGTGCCAGCAGTTCGAGGGACGGCCGGACCTACGAGCAGTACTTC.

This chain uses TRBV7-2 with TRBJ2-1; D is uncertain. Germline assignment: CDR1 SGHTA and CDR2 FQGNSA. Trimming shortened V by 5 bases and J by 5 bases, and 13 bases separated the two germline ends. CDR3 length: 14 amino acids. The CDR3 DNA follows: TGTGCCAGCAGCATAAACCGTCAACACAATGAGCAGTTCTTC. It codes for CASSINRQHNEQFF.

The rearrangement links TRBV6-6 to TRBJ1-5, with D unresolved. V was shortened by 7 bases and J by 2 bases, with 12 bases between the two germline ends. The CDR3 spans 14 residues. Germline CDR1 is MNHNY and CDR2 is SVGAGI (reference sequence). The CDR3 reads CASTARLGNQPQHF. CDR3 bases: TGTGCCAGCACGGCGAGACTAGGCAATCAGCCCCAGCATTTT.